These 23 T cell receptor beta chains originate from one sample sequenced in a study of T-cell memory formation after mild COVID-19 (dated by TCRdb to 2020 to 2022). Libraries were made using 5' RACE. The sample was run on an Illumina NovaSeq 6000. TCRdb handled the public reads itself, with Q25 trimming in fastp and clone calling in MiXCR, and kept productive beta chains. Every distinct CDR3 protein forms one entry, paired with its most common genes and DNA. This sample has fewer than 650,000 distinct CDR3 sequences in its table, and less than 25% of those were observed once. The top ten clones comprise under 8.5% of the sample. Source material: PBMCs or a T cell subset sorted from them (not recorded which). These receptor sequences come from an adult woman who had mild COVID-19 (a few samples of this study predate the infection). The sample titles of this study are shuffled in the database, so cell type and time point are left out; the donor was told from shared clones.

This clonotype was counted only a few times. The gene calls are TRBV25-1 and TRBJ1-2, with 10 bases fitting TRBD1. Germline-derived CDR1 and CDR2 are MGHDK and SYGVNS. This CDR3 is built from 13 residues. With 8 bases clipped from V and 4 bases from J, the junction kept 4 bases outside the gene matches. The CDR3 bases are TGTGCCAGCGAGGACAGGGGGTTCTATGGCTACACCTTC. Its protein product is CASEDRGFYGYTF.

In this sample, this clonotype turned up a few times. The V and J genes are TRBV12-3 or TRBV12-4 and TRBJ1-5; TRBD1 aligns across 7 bases. The CDR3 covers 16 residues. The junction had 5 bases not matched to a gene; V was cut back by 3 bases and J by 0 bases. The CDR3, as DNA: TGTGCCAGCAGTTTCGGGACAGAGTATAGCAATCAGCCCCAGCATTTT. Amino acid sequence: CASSFGTEYSNQPQHF.

The V and J genes are TRBV19 and TRBJ1-2; D unresolved. This CDR3 contains 10 residues. Trimming removed 6 bases from V and 7 bases from J, with 6 bases in between. Germline CDR1 reads LNHDA; CDR2 reads SQIVND (reference sequence). CDR3 region: CASRGIGYTF. DNA of the CDR3: TGTGCCAGTAGGGGGATTGGCTACACCTTC.

The chain carries TRBV5-1 and TRBJ2-3, with TRBD1 matching over 8 bases. V shed 0 bases and J 1 base; nucleotides not matched to a gene: 4. The length of the CDR3 is 16 residues. Germline CDR1 is SGHRS and CDR2 is YFSETQ. In nucleotides, the CDR3 is TGCGCCAGCAGCTTGGGTCCGGGACAGGGCACAGATACGCAGTATTTT. It encodes CASSLGPGQGTDTQYF.

The chain recombines TRBV15 with TRBJ1-5; no reliable D call. The CDR3 spans 16 residues. The germline V and J ends were trimmed by 3 bases and 2 bases, with 14 bases remaining between them. The V gene's germline CDR1 is LNHNV and CDR2 YYDKDF (reference sequence). CDR3 nucleotides: TGTGCCACCAGCAGCCGAGGGAGGGTGCGCAATCAGCCCCAGCATTTT. Its protein is CATSSRGRVRNQPQHF.

This clonotype came up a few times. This rearrangement joins TRBV15 to TRBJ2-7; D is perhaps TRBD1 (6 bases). The CDR3 has 15 residues. Germline-derived CDR1 and CDR2 are LNHNV and YYDKDF (reference sequence). The ends were cut back, 3 bases at V and 6 bases at J, with 18 bases in the middle. The CDR3 nucleotides are TGTGCCACCAGCAGTAGAGGGGGACCCACCGCCGAGCAGTACTTC. Its protein product is CATSSRGGPTAEQYF.

The chain combines TRBV27 with TRBJ2-7; 7 bases align to TRBD2. Germline values: CDR1 MNHEY, CDR2 SMNVEV (reference sequence). The CDR3 has 14 amino acids. The V gene end was trimmed by 3 bases and the J gene end by 3 bases; junction bases not matched to a gene: 5. In nucleotides, the CDR3 is TGTGCCAGCAGTTTTAGGCGGGAGCGCTACGAGCAGTACTTC. Translation: CASSFRRERYEQYF.

This clonotype came up a few times. The chain recombines TRBV12-3 or TRBV12-4 with TRBJ2-1; the D is unclear. The CDR3 runs to 13 residues. Trimming removed 2 bases from V and 7 bases from J, with 9 bases in between. The CDR3 region is CASSLSSRNEQFF. For the CDR3, the DNA is TGTGCCAGCAGTTTATCGTCCCGGAATGAGCAGTTCTTC.

The CDR3 DNA is TGTGCCAGCAGCTTGGGCATTAACTATGGCTACACCTTC. Protein: CASSLGINYGYTF. This chain uses TRBV7-9 with TRBJ1-2; D not certain. In germline, CDR1 is SEHNR, CDR2 FQNEAQ (reference sequence). Trimming stripped 3 bases from V and 1 base from J, with 6 bases between. This CDR3 region has 13 residues.

About this clonotype itself: One junction end does not reproduce the germline sequence, and a read error may be involved. V usage is TRBV7-6 and J usage is TRBJ2-2; no definite D call. Germline V CDR1 and CDR2: SGHVS, FNYEAQ. The CDR3 is 12 residues long. The chain's CDR3 is CDSSLGPGELFF. CDR3 DNA: TGTGACAGCAGCTTAGGGCCCGGGGAGCTGTTTTTT.

This clonotype has just a few counts. This chain connects TRBV12-5 to TRBJ1-1; tentatively, D is TRBD1 (5 bases). This CDR3 comprises 14 residues. Trimming stripped 10 bases from V and 0 bases from J, with 15 bases between. Looked up from germline, CDR1 is LGHNT and CDR2 is FRNRAP. The chain's CDR3 is CATNLGALNTEAFF. CDR3 DNA sequence: TGTGCTACGAACCTCGGGGCTCTGAACACTGAAGCTTTCTTT. The whole variable domain, filled in from reference TRBV12-5 and TRBJ1-1, reads DARVTQTPRHKVTEMGQEVTMRCQPILGHNTVFWYRQTMMQGLELLAYFRNRAPLDDSGMPKDRFSAEMPDATLATLKIQPSEPRDSAVYFCATNLGALNTEAFFGQGTRLTVV.

This clonotype has a count of ten or more. One junction end does not reproduce the germline sequence, and a read error may be involved. The V gene is TRBV18, the J gene TRBJ2-1; 7 bases are shared with TRBD1. The CDR3 length is 14 residues. Germline values: CDR1 KGHSH, CDR2 LQKENI. CDR3 in DNA: TGCGCCAGCAGTCCACAGGGGTCCTACAATGAGCAGTTCTTC. Protein product: CASSPQGSYNEQFF.

This clonotype was seen only a few times. The CDR3 reads CATSDPRTSSYEQYF. For the CDR3, the DNA is TGTGCCACCAGCGACCCTCGGACTAGCAGCTACGAGCAGTACTTC. The rearrangement links TRBV24-1 to TRBJ2-7, with 8 bases matching TRBD2. Germline V gene sequence: CDR1 KGHDR, CDR2 SFDVKD. The CDR3 spans 15 residues. V lost 7 bases and J lost 3; bases outside the gene matches: 10.

J is TRBJ2-2 and V is TRBV29-1; tentative D call: TRBD2 (5 bases). This CDR3 has 14 amino acids. V lost 5 bases to trimming and J lost 10 bases, with 20 bases between them. Germline CDR1 SQVTM, CDR2 ANQGSEA. The CDR3 bases are TGCAGCGTTTCCGTGGACGGGAACCGGGTGGAGCTGTTTTTT. Translated, it gives CSVSVDGNRVELFF.

The rearrangement joins TRBV6-2 or TRBV6-3 to TRBJ2-1; D is possibly TRBD2 (5 bases). V was cut by 9 bases and J by 6 bases, with 21 bases left in between. Germline V lookup: CDR1 MNHEY, CDR2 SVGEGT. The CDR3 has 15 residues. Written as DNA, the CDR3 is TGTGCCAGTTCGAGGGCATATGAGCTCCTCAATGAGCAGTTCTTC. It codes for CASSRAYELLNEQFF.

J is TRBJ2-1 and V is TRBV7-8; unclear D gene. V shed 3 bases and J shed 4 bases, with 13 bases lying between them. In germline, CDR1 is SGHVS, CDR2 FQNEAQ. The CDR3 has 15 residues. CDR3 amino acids: CASSFLTGPYNEQFF. As DNA, the CDR3 is TGTGCCAGCAGCTTTCTAACCGGACCATACAATGAGCAGTTCTTC.

The chain uses TRBV20-1 and TRBJ2-1; the D is unclear. The length of the CDR3 is 11 residues. Germline CDR1 is DFQATT and CDR2 is SNEGSKA (reference sequence). The V and J ends lost 7 bases and 4 bases respectively, with 8 bases between them. The CDR3 region is CSVSRYNEQFF. CDR3 sequence (DNA): TGCAGTGTATCCAGGTACAATGAGCAGTTCTTC.

The rearrangement links TRBV5-6 to TRBJ1-1; tentative D call: TRBD1 (5 bases). Germline assignment: CDR1 SGHDT and CDR2 YYEEEE. Trimming removed 4 bases at V and 3 bases at J, with 22 bases between. This CDR3 comprises 17 residues. CDR3: CASSVIGPYLGDTEAFF. The DNA of the CDR3 is TGTGCCAGCAGCGTTATCGGGCCCTACCTAGGGGACACTGAAGCTTTCTTT.

The chain links TRBV20-1 to TRBJ1-4; D is possibly TRBD1 (5 bases). The germline gives CDR1 DFQATT, CDR2 SNEGSKA (reference sequence). The CDR3 has 12 residues. Between the trimmed V and J ends, which lost 4 bases and 8 bases, there was a span of 11 bases. CDR3 residues: CSATGSREKLFF. DNA for the CDR3: TGCAGTGCTACAGGGAGTCGAGAAAAACTGTTTTTT.

The chain combines TRBV9 with TRBJ2-3, with TRBD2 identical over 9 bases. This CDR3 contains 16 residues. Germline V CDR1 and CDR2: SGDLS, YYNGEE. Trimming at V came to 0 bases and at J to 3 bases, leaving 5 bases not matched to a gene. DNA of the CDR3: TGTGCCAGCAGCGTAGCTGGCGGGGGGGCGACAGATACGCAGTATTTT. Amino acids: CASSVAGGGATDTQYF. Based on the CDR3 plus reference TRBV9 and TRBJ2-3, the full variable domain is DSGVTQTPKHLITATGQRVTLRCSPRSGDLSVYWYQQSLDQGLQFLIQYYNGEERAKGNILERFSAQQFPDLHSELNLSSLELGDSALYFCASSVAGGGATDTQYFGPGTRLTVL.

The rearrangement joins TRBV15 to TRBJ2-3, with D hard to call. The germline V gene has CDR1 LNHNV and CDR2 YYDKDF (reference sequence). The CDR3 sequence is 13 residues long. V shed 6 bases and J shed 0 bases, with 7 bases lying between them. CDR3 DNA sequence: TGTGCCACCAGAGGGTTGAGCACAGATACGCAGTATTTT. Its translation: CATRGLSTDTQYF.

The table lists this clonotype with many counts. CDR3 nucleotide sequence: TGTGCCAGCAGCTTAGAGTGGACCGGGGAGCTGTTTTTT. The encoded protein is CASSLEWTGELFF. The chain is built from TRBV7-3 and TRBJ2-2; D is uncertain. Per the germline V gene, CDR1 is SGHTA and CDR2 is FQGTGA. V was shortened by 2 bases and J by 5 bases, with 6 bases between the two germline ends. There are 13 residues in the CDR3.

Only a few counts were recorded for this clonotype. The J gene is TRBJ1-1, the V gene TRBV5-1; 7 bases map to TRBD1. From germline, CDR1 is SGHRS and CDR2 YFSETQ. V lost 0 bases and J lost 0; bases outside the gene matches: 2. CDR3 length: 15 amino acids. For the CDR3, the DNA is TGCGCCAGCAGCTTGGGGGACAGTCTGAACACTGAAGCTTTCTTT. Translating gives CASSLGDSLNTEAFF.